This T cell receptor (beta chain) was documented in a study of T cells in Graves' hyperthyroidism and ophthalmopathy (dated by TCRdb to between 2017 and 2020). Regarding the research as a whole: Peripheral blood was sampled at the time of initial diagnosis, prior to any treatment. A discovery cohort of around 98 patients, approximately 44 with Graves' ophthalmopathy and approximately 57 with stable Graves' hyperthyroidism, was used to find distinguishing TCR V-J signatures. Prospective prediction of ophthalmopathy was tested in an independent validation cohort consisting of 18 hyperthyroidism patients and 17 patients who later progressed to ophthalmopathy. The roughly 100 discovery patients were divided at random into training and test sets in a 7:3 ratio. Thyroid tissue and blood T-cell repertoires from six Graves' hyperthyroidism patients were also compared in the study. After blood sampling, hyperthyroidism patients were treated with methimazole at a starting dose of 30 mg daily, and ophthalmopathy patients were treated with high-dose intravenous methylprednisolone. The paper describes TCR Vbeta CDR3 sequencing of 135 peripheral blood samples, made up of 43 ophthalmopathy patients, approximately 76 hyperthyroidism patients and 17 progressor patients.

Ophthalmopathy patients had moderately to severely active disease, Clinical Activity Score of at least 3, NOSPECS grade of at least 4, and duration under 3 months. Exclusion was applied to patients with uncontrolled infections, other autoimmune diseases, pregnancy or lactation. Diagnoses relied on clinical symptoms, serum thyroxine and TRAb, thyroid ultrasound and orbital computed tomography. PBMCs were separated from around 9.1 ml of fresh peripheral blood using Ficoll-Paque density gradient centrifugation. Total RNA was extracted with Trizol reagent, and quality was checked on an Agilent 2100 Bioanalyzer. This clonotype was found many times. Its antigen specificity is not known. The record has no base qualities; no much larger clone is one base away. Study-wide findings and limitations: Most expanded thyroid clonotypes (frequency above 0.001) were also detected in blood, a finding suggesting that blood repertoires may reflect thyroid immune responses. A model built on a 13 V-J signature distinguished ophthalmopathy from stable hyperthyroidism, reaching around 88% sensitivity and 81.08% specificity in cross-validation and 80%/75% in testing. In validation, progression to ophthalmopathy was predicted by the model with nearly 71% sensitivity and 72.22% specificity, a median of around 5.9 months before onset. No statistical method was used to fix the sample size in advance, and group allocation was not hidden from the investigators.

Trimming takes 0 bases off V and 6 bases off J; junction bases not matched to a gene: 2. Via the germline V gene, CDR1 is MNHNS and CDR2 SASEGT. The CDR3 spans 15 residues, from the cysteine through the phenylalanine. The retained sequence is limited to the CDR3, 45 bases, with the frame set at the first base. The TCR beta CDR3 regions were amplified from RNA transcripts. A first-round RT-PCR of the TCR CDR3 used the HTBI primer set with the Qiagen OneStep RT-PCR kit. Libraries were constructed in a second round of multiplex PCR, after which size selection and purification were carried out. The libraries were sequenced on an Illumina HiSeq2000 using paired-end 100 bp reads. In the original analysis: SOAPnuke was used to process the raw data, removing reads that contained adapters or uncalled bases, had a mean Phred below 15, or lacked an exact match to the constant primer or identifier. High-quality paired reads were merged using COPE v1.2.5, and each unique nucleotide sequence was defined as a clonotype. MiTCR v1.1 was used to align clonotypes to the IMGT TRBV, TRBD and TRBJ reference segments. Analysis was restricted to V-J combinations with a frequency above 0.0001, which covered 99.2% of repertoires. The TCS score was defined as F50 (clonal expansion) divided by E x V (chaos), with BLOSUM62-based TCRdist calculated between CDR3 peptides within each V-J. Welch's t-statistics and random forest reduced 450 to 600 V-J features to around 14, which were used in a naive Bayes classifier (R e1071). TCRdb trimmed the raw reads at Q25, called clones with MiXCR and kept productive beta chains. All rows with the same CDR3 protein become a single entry with the most common DNA and genes. The V and J calls and clone size come from TCRdb's table, not from the authors' own analysis. For this sample there are around 370,000 distinct CDR3 sequences; under 20% appear just once. 35% to 45% of the sample goes to the ten largest clones.

The chain joins TRBV6-1 to TRBJ2-1; TRBD2 aligns with 10 central bases. The origin of this receptor is a man aged 18 to 30 with Graves' ophthalmopathy. Source material: blood. CDR3 protein: CASSEAQRGGNEQFF. The nucleotide sequence reads as follows: TGTGCCAGCAGTGAAGCGCAGCGGGGGGGCAATGAGCAGTTCTTC.